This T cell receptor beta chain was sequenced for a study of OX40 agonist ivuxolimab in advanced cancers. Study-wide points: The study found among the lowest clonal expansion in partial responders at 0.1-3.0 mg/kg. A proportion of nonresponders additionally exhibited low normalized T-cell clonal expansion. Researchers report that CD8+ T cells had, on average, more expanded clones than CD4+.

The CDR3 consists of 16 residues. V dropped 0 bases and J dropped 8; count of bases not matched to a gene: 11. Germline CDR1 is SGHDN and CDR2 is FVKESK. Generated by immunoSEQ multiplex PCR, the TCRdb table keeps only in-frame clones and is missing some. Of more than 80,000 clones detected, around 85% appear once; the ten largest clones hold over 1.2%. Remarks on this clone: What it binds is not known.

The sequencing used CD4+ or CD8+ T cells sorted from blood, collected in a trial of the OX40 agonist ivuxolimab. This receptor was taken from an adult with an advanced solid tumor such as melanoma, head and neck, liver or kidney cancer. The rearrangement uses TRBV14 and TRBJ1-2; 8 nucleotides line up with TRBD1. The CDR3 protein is CASSQDPLGQGGGYTF. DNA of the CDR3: TGTGCCAGCAGCCAAGACCCCCTAGGACAGGGTGGCGGCTACACCTTC.